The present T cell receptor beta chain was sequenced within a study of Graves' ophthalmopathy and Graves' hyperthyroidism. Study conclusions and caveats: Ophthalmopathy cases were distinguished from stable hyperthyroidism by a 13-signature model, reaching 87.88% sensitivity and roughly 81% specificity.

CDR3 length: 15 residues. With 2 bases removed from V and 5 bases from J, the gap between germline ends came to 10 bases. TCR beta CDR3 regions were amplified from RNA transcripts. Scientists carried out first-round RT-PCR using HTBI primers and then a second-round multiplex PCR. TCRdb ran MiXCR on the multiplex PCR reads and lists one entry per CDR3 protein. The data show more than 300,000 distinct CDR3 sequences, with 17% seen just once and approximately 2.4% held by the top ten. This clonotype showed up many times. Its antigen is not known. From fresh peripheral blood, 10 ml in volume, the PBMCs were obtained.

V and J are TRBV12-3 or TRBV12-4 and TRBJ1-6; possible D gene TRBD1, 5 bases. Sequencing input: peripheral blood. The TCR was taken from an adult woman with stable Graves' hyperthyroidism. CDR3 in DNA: TGTGCCAGCAGTTTATCGGGACGGCATAATTCACCCCTCCACTTT. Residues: CASSLSGRHNSPLHF.